This TCR beta chain stems from a study of regulatory T cells in long-lasting Graves disease. Study-level background: Graves' patients, diagnosed recently, had received antithyroid drugs under 3 months.

Comment on this clonotype: Its target is unknown.

Regarding time point: newly diagnosed GD, antithyroid drugs for less than 3 months. There was RNA extracted from PBMCs, and the TCR library was made from it. General study findings and limits: Shared public clonotypes totalled over 2,500 in persistent patients, compared with about 970 in new patients. The TCR repertoire of persistent Graves' patients was less diverse than that of newly diagnosed ones. Persistent cases favored TRBV28, TRBJ1-2 and TRBJ2-5.

Trimming stripped 8 bases from V and 0 bases from J, with 10 bases between. Germline CDR1 is DFQATT and CDR2 is SNEGSKA (reference sequence). The CDR3 runs to 12 residues. Libraries of TCR beta came from iRepertoire HTBI primers plus Arm-PCR of CDR3 regions. TCRdb redid the calling of the multiplex PCR reads with MiXCR, one entry per CDR3 protein. The table lists about 310,000 distinct CDR3 sequences, approximately 20% of them singletons. The input for sequencing was peripheral blood mononuclear cells (PBMCs), taken at new diagnosis, from a patient treated with antithyroid drugs. The rearrangement uses TRBV20-1 and TRBJ1-1; D unresolved. This receptor was obtained from a female donor with Graves disease. The CDR3 DNA reads TGCAGTAAGAGGCAGTTGAACACTGAAGCTTTCTTT. Protein sequence: CSKRQLNTEAFF.